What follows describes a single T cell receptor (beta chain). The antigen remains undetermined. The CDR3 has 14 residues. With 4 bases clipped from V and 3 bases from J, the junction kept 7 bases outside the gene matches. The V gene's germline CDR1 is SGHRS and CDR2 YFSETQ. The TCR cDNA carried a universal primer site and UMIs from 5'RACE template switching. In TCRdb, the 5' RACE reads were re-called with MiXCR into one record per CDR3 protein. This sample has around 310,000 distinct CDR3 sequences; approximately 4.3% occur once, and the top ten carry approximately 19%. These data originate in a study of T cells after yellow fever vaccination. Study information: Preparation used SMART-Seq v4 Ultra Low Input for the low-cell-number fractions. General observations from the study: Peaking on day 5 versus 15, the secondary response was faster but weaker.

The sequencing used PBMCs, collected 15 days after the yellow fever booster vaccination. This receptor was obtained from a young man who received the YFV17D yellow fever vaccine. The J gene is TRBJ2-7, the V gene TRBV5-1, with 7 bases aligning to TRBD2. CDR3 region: CASSPDGGGYEQYF. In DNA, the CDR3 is TGCGCCAGCAGCCCGGATGGGGGGGGCTACGAGCAGTACTTC.